This TCR beta chain appears in the sequencing data of a study of blood T cell repertoires in COVID-19. Study-level information: Whether acute or convalescent, the COVID-19 samples came from the United States, Italy and Spain. T cells, B-cell-depleted T cells, or PBMCs supplied cDNA or gDNA.

Some clones are missing from TCRdb's copy, which holds only in-frame ones; the method was immunoSEQ multiplex PCR. The sample has around 250,000 clones, about 88% seen once. The age range of participants was about 18 to 100 years, with residence in about two dozen US areas. Cohort placement rested on clinical history that participants reported themselves. Sequences were obtained from PBMCs or T cells enriched from blood (not recorded which). The sequence was obtained from a woman between 45 and 60 years old who had recovered from COVID-19.

CDR3: CASSPPGSPGELFF. In nucleotides, the CDR3 is TGTGCCAGCAGCCCACCGGGGAGCCCCGGGGAGCTGTTTTTT. The genes are TRBV5-5 and TRBJ2-2; the D gene is possibly TRBD2 (5 bases). The V and J ends lost 4 bases and 6 bases respectively, with 13 bases between them. Germline V gene sequence: CDR1 SGHKS, CDR2 YYEKEE (reference sequence). The CDR3 consists of 14 residues.